The 13 T cell receptor beta chains given below trace back to one sample, sequenced in a study of Ad26.COV2.S vaccination and SARS-CoV-2 variants. Treatment given: 15 to 20 received Ad26.COV2.S at low or high dose, single or two shots; 5 received placebo; per-sample allocation not given. Day 63 after the first vaccine or placebo injection was the time point for sampling. The protocol was immunoSEQ multiplex PCR, while the TCRdb copy is restricted to in-frame clones and leaves out a portion. The sample carries around 450,000 clones, around 90% recorded once. The sample consisted of peripheral blood, taken in a trial of Ad26.COV2.S vaccine versus placebo. The receptors come from a person aged 18-65 years who received the Ad26.COV2.S COVID-19 vaccine or a placebo.

The chain recombines TRBV12-5 with TRBJ2-1; 10 bases are a match to TRBD2. The CDR3 spans 15 residues. Germline-derived CDR1 and CDR2 are LGHNT and FRNRAP. J gave up 4 bases and V 4 bases, and 4 bases lay outside the gene matches. The CDR3 bases are TGTGCTAGTGGTTCCAGAGCGGGAGGGTACAATGAGCAGTTCTTC. It encodes CASGSRAGGYNEQFF.

The V call is TRBV7-9, the J call TRBJ2-1; TRBD1 might be the D (6 bases). The germline CDR1 and CDR2 sequences are SEHNR and FQNEAQ (reference sequence). The CDR3 covers 15 residues. Trimming cost V 5 bases and J 1 base, with 12 bases left between them. Here the CDR3 DNA reads TGTGCCAGCAGCCCGACAGGACCATCCTACAATGAGCAGTTCTTC. Translating gives CASSPTGPSYNEQFF.

This clone was counted only a few times. The CDR3 protein is CAISDGQGSQPQHF. CDR3 nucleotide sequence: TGTGCCATCAGTGACGGACAGGGCAGTCAGCCCCAGCATTTT. The chain links TRBV10-3 to TRBJ1-5, with TRBD1 matching 8 bases. The CDR3 runs to 14 residues. The germline gives CDR1 ENHRY, CDR2 SYGVKD. The J segment lost 6 bases and the V segment lost 3 bases, leaving 4 bases of the junction unmatched.

The J gene is TRBJ2-7, the V gene TRBV5-1; weak D call: TRBD2 (5 bases). This CDR3 contains 13 residues. Germline-derived CDR1 and CDR2 are SGHRS and YFSETQ. Trimming left V 0 bases short and J 3 bases short, with 7 bases between. CDR3 nucleotides: TGCGCCAGCAGCTTGGGCGGGCTCTACGAGCAGTACTTC. It is translated as CASSLGGLYEQYF.

The chain joins TRBV6-5 to TRBJ1-1; 9 nucleotides line up with TRBD1. The length of the CDR3 is 13 residues. The germline gives CDR1 MNHEY, CDR2 SVGAGI. Trimming took 6 bases from V and 6 from J; bases not matched to a gene: 5. The CDR3 here is CASSGTGIPEAFF. The CDR3 coding sequence is TGTGCCAGCAGCGGGACAGGGATCCCTGAAGCTTTCTTT.

This chain joins TRBV29-1 and TRBJ1-5, with D possibly matching TRBD1 (5 bases). CDR3 length equals 15 residues. V gave up 3 bases and J gave up 6 bases, with 18 bases separating them. The V gene's germline CDR1 is SQVTM and CDR2 ANQGSEA. The CDR3 region is CSVEVGGSGGQPQHF. CDR3 nucleotide sequence: TGCAGCGTTGAGGTAGGAGGATCGGGGGGTCAGCCCCAGCATTTT.

The gene calls are TRBV5-4 and TRBJ2-7; D may be TRBD1 or TRBD2 (6 bases each). The CDR3 sequence is 15 residues long. With 4 bases removed from V and 3 bases from J, the gap between germline ends came to 17 bases. Germline CDR1 SGHNT, CDR2 YYREEE (reference sequence). CDR3 bases: TGTGCCAGCAGCCCCGAGGGGGGCCCCTACTACGAGCAGTACTTC. Translated, it gives CASSPEGGPYYEQYF.

This chain uses TRBV4-3 with TRBJ2-2, with a tentative D call TRBD2 (5 bases). The CDR3 is made up of 17 amino acids. The germline V and J ends were trimmed by 0 bases and 2 bases, with 13 bases remaining between them. Germline V gene lookup returns CDR1 LGHNA and CDR2 YSLEER. Written as DNA, the CDR3 is TGCGCCAGCAGCCAAGATATGAGCGGTCTAAACACCGGGGAGCTGTTTTTT. This sequence encodes CASSQDMSGLNTGELFF.

The gene calls are TRBV25-1 and TRBJ1-2, with D uncertain. CDR1 is MGHDK and CDR2 is SYGVNS in the germline V gene. The ends were cut back, 1 base at V and 4 bases at J, with 7 bases in the middle. This CDR3 is built from 13 residues. Written as DNA, the CDR3 is TGTGCCAGCAGTGAATTATATGGCTATGGCTACACCTTC. Protein: CASSELYGYGYTF.

V is TRBV6-5 and J is TRBJ1-2, with TRBD1 as a possible D gene (5 bases). V was cut by 0 bases and J by 3 bases, with 14 bases left in between. Germline V CDR1 and CDR2: MNHEY, SVGAGI. The CDR3 runs 16 residues. The CDR3 coding sequence is TGTGCCAGCAGTTACTCACGGGGGAACTTGGACTATGGCTACACCTTC. Residues: CASSYSRGNLDYGYTF.

This rearrangement joins TRBV11-1 to TRBJ1-1; D unresolved. The germline V and J ends were trimmed by 3 bases and 1 base, with 9 bases remaining between them. Germline CDR1 is SGHAT and CDR2 is FQDESV (reference sequence). The CDR3 sequence is 14 residues long. CDR3 in amino acids: CASSLRQTNTEAFF. The CDR3 DNA is TGTGCCAGCAGCTTGAGGCAGACGAACACTGAAGCTTTCTTT.

The chain couples TRBV7-2 to TRBJ2-1; TRBD2 aligns across 9 bases. Germline V lookup: CDR1 SGHTA, CDR2 FQGNSA. The junction had 15 bases not matched to a gene; V was cut back by 0 bases and J by 6 bases. This CDR3 spans 19 amino acids. CDR3 bases: TGTGCCAGCAGCTTAGCTCTCGGACTAGCGTTCCAGGAAGGCAATGAGCAGTTCTTC. Its protein is CASSLALGLAFQEGNEQFF.

V is TRBV28 and J is TRBJ2-7; maybe TRBD2 (7 bases). The CDR3 length is 15 residues. Trimming removed 2 bases from V and 2 bases from J, with 13 bases in between. Germline-derived CDR1 and CDR2 are MDHEN and SYDVKM. As DNA, the CDR3 is TGTGCCAGCAGTTTAGGGGGGGCATCGGCCTACGAGCAGTACTTC. Protein: CASSLGGASAYEQYF.